This T cell receptor (beta chain) is from a study of early T cells in non-severe SARS-CoV-2 infection. Overall study: With bulk RNA from unsorted whole blood as input, sequencing yielded unpaired chains. Findings and limits, study-wide: VDJdb matching, biased toward anti-spike CD8 responses, missed private and CD4 specificities.

On this clonotype: The antigen is not known.

Germline CDR1 is DFQATT and CDR2 is SNEGSKA (reference sequence). V shed 5 bases, J shed 6 bases, and the junction held 13 bases outside the gene matches. This CDR3 has 15 amino acids. The TCR library protocol attached unique molecular identifiers to the individual cDNA molecules. TCRdb reanalysed the 5' RACE reads using MiXCR and keeps one entry per CDR3 protein. The repertoire holds about 48,000 distinct CDR3 sequences, with around 5.6% as singletons. Sequencing used whole blood. The genes are TRBV20-1 and TRBJ2-7; 10 bases are shared with TRBD1. The clonotype was recovered from an adult who was a healthcare worker with PCR-confirmed SARS-CoV-2 infection or an uninfected control (not recorded which). CDR3 in DNA: TGCAGTGCTTCGACAGGGGGCGAGAGTCTGGTCGAGCAGTACTTC. This sequence encodes CSASTGGESLVEQYF.